This TCR beta chain was sequenced in a study of cytomegalovirus exposure and HLA in healthy donors. V was cut by 7 bases and J by 0 bases, with 12 bases left in between. Per the germline V gene, CDR1 is SGHAT and CDR2 is FQDESV (reference sequence). The CDR3 loop spans 14 amino acids. This clone appeared once. What it binds is not known. Study-wide results and caveats: Previously analyzed data showed that most TCR beta V segments were productive at a frequency of about 87% or about 30%. According to a later analysis, most TCR beta chains associated with CMV appeared HLA-restricted.

Use of 60 Vbeta and 13 Jbeta primers characterized the PCR. Method: immunoSEQ multiplex PCR; TCRdb's copy keeps in-frame clones and lacks some. There are some 140,000 clones in the sample; 70% to 80% occur only once, and 2% to 2.5% lies in the top ten. The chain uses TRBV11-1 and TRBJ1-1, with D perhaps matching TRBD1 (5 bases). Input material: PBMCs. The receptor's source is a man aged 30-40 years in good health and CMV-seronegative. CDR3 sequence (DNA): TGTGCCAGCACCTCGACAGCAATGAACACTGAAGCTTTCTTT. This gives the protein CASTSTAMNTEAFF.